The present entry profiles one TCR beta chain with its context. Its target is unknown. The CDR3 end falls 3 residues outside the read, so it is completed with the germline J gene. CVID subjects were neither ill nor on immunomodulatory or immunosuppressive medication at sampling. The table came from immunoSEQ multiplex PCR; TCRdb's copy has only in-frame clones and leaves some out. This sample includes under 30,000 clones with no singletons; its ten biggest clones take up approximately 9%. This record belongs to a study of T cell clonality in common variable immunodeficiency. CDR3 size: 13 residues. The germline CDR1 and CDR2 sequences are LNHDA and SQIVND (reference sequence). Whole-study findings and limits: Reportedly, TCR beta sequences from common variable immunodeficiency showed fewer deletions and N-nucleotide insertions.

Sequenced material: peripheral blood mononuclear cells. The chain uses TRBV19 and TRBJ1-1; TRBD1 might be the D (6 bases). The TCR originated in a human donor with common variable immunodeficiency. The sequenced CDR3 bases are TGTGCCAGTAAATACATTGGACAGTTAGCA. It translates to CASKYIGQLA. The CDR3 reads in full as CASKYIGQLAAFF.